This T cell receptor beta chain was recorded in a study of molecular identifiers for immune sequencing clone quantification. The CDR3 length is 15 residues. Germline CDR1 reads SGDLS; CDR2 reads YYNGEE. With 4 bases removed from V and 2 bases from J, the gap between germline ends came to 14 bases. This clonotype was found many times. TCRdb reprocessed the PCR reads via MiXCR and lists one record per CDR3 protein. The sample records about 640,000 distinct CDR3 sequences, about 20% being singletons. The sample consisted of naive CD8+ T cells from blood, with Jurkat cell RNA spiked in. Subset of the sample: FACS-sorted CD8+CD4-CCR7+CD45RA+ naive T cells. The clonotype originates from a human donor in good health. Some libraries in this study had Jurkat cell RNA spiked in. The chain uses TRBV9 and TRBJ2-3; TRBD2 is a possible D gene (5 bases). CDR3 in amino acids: CASSLGGSFTDTQYF. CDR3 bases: TGTGCCAGCAGCCTCGGAGGTAGTTTCACAGATACGCAGTATTTT.